The 6 T cell receptor beta chains reported below all come from one sample, sequenced in a study of identical twins. TCRdb fed the 5' RACE reads into MiXCR, producing one record per CDR3 protein. The table has a few hundred thousand distinct CDR3 sequences, approximately 9.1% seen once. The material sequenced was naive T cells sorted from blood. These receptors came from a woman aged 45-60 years in good health.

The V gene is TRBV29-1, the J gene TRBJ2-1; 9 positions match TRBD1. This CDR3 has 16 amino acids. V was pared by 4 bases and J by 6 bases, with 13 bases of the junction left unmatched. CDR1 and CDR2 (germline): SQVTM, ANQGSEA. CDR3 in amino acids: CSVAGLRTGVSNEQFF. In nucleotides, the CDR3 is TGCAGCGTTGCAGGGCTTCGGACAGGGGTTAGCAATGAGCAGTTCTTC.

This clonotype has more than one count but fewer than ten. The chain uses TRBV24-1 and TRBJ2-1; D tentatively reads TRBD1 or TRBD2 (6 bases each). V lost 3 bases, J lost 10 bases, and 15 bases lay in between. Germline lookup yields CDR1 KGHDR and CDR2 SFDVKD. This CDR3 is built from 14 residues. DNA for the CDR3: TGTGCCACCAGTGATCCGGGGGCAGGACGGGAGCAGTTCTTC. Translated, it gives CATSDPGAGREQFF.

The chain couples TRBV6-6 to TRBJ2-1; D is undetermined. Germline CDR1 reads MNHNY; CDR2 reads SVGAGI (reference sequence). Trimming pared 6 bases from V and 5 bases from J, leaving 14 bases between. The CDR3 runs to 14 residues. Here the CDR3 DNA reads TGTGCCAGCAGCGCCCTGCACCTGGACAATGAGCAGTTCTTC. This encodes CASSALHLDNEQFF.

This clonotype was detected only a few times. The CDR3 reads CASSVGHTNTEAFF. DNA for the CDR3: TGTGCCAGCAGCGTAGGACATACGAACACTGAAGCTTTCTTT. The rearrangement uses TRBV11-3 and TRBJ1-1, with D possibly TRBD1 on 5 matching bases. Germline CDR1 and CDR2: SGHNT and YENEEA. The CDR3 length is 14 residues. Trimming took off 5 bases at V and 1 base at J, with 11 bases between the two ends.

This clonotype has a count of ten or more. The V and J genes are TRBV19 and TRBJ1-6; D remains ambiguous. Germline-derived CDR1 and CDR2 are LNHDA and SQIVND (reference sequence). The length of the CDR3 is 13 residues. The germline V and J ends were trimmed by 7 bases and 9 bases, with 13 bases remaining between them. The CDR3 DNA is TGTGCCAGTAAAGAGCGCCGGGGTTCACCCCTCCACTTT. This gives the protein CASKERRGSPLHF.

The V and J genes are TRBV9 and TRBJ2-2; D is possibly TRBD2 (6 bases). The CDR3 is made up of 15 amino acids. Germline V CDR1 and CDR2: SGDLS, YYNGEE. The V end was cut by 4 bases, the J end by 6 bases, with 16 bases between. The CDR3 coding sequence is TGTGCCAGCAGCCCCCGCGAGTCGGGGGCCGGGGAGCTGTTTTTT. It translates to CASSPRESGAGELFF. The full variable domain, rest sourced from reference TRBV9 and TRBJ2-2, is DSGVTQTPKHLITATGQRVTLRCSPRSGDLSVYWYQQSLDQGLQFLIQYYNGEERAKGNILERFSAQQFPDLHSELNLSSLELGDSALYFCASSPRESGAGELFFGEGSRLTVL.